The rows below give T cell receptor beta chains drawn from one sample of a study of control samples from healthy donors and cancer patients. Only in-frame clones appear in the TCRdb table, and some are missing; sequencing was by immunoSEQ multiplex PCR. This sample carries about 150,000 clones, more than 85% of them seen once, and the ten largest clones take 2% to 2.5%. Specimen: blood. The receptors here all came from a man between 45 and 60 years old in good health. CDR3s include the opening cysteine and the closing phenylalanine or tryptophan. The order of the fields is V gene, J gene, clone size, D gene, CDR3 DNA, CDR3 protein. A D gene is named only where the DNA matches it firmly. Size tells how often a clone was seen (once, few, many) or the class of an expanded clone, and some rows leave it out.

v_call: TRBV18; j_call: TRBJ2-7; clone_size: -; d_call: -; cdr3_nt: TGTGCCAGCTCACCACTGGGACGGGACGAGCAGTACTTC; cdr3_aa: CASSPLGRDEQYF
v_call: TRBV7-9; j_call: TRBJ2-1; clone_size: -; d_call: -; cdr3_nt: TGTGCCAGCAGCTCCGGTGGTTGGGGGGGCCCCTACAATGAGCAGTTCTTC; cdr3_aa: CASSSGGWGGPYNEQFF
v_call: TRBV14; j_call: TRBJ2-3; clone_size: -; d_call: -; cdr3_nt: TGTGCCAGCAGCCAAGGAAGGGGGAGGGGCACAGATACGCAGTATTTT; cdr3_aa: CASSQGRGRGTDTQYF
v_call: TRBV27; j_call: TRBJ2-1; clone_size: -; d_call: TRBD1; cdr3_nt: TGTGCCAGCAGTCCTAGGGACAGCTCCTACAATGAGCAGTTCTTC; cdr3_aa: CASSPRDSSYNEQFF
v_call: TRBV19; j_call: TRBJ1-2; clone_size: -; d_call: -; cdr3_nt: TGTGCCAGTACCTGGGACACCTATGGCTACACCTTC; cdr3_aa: CASTWDTYGYTF
v_call: TRBV2; j_call: TRBJ2-5; clone_size: -; d_call: -; cdr3_nt: TGTGCCAGCGGACTATCCGTAGAGACCCAGTACTTC; cdr3_aa: CASGLSVETQYF
v_call: TRBV30; j_call: TRBJ2-3; clone_size: -; d_call: TRBD2; cdr3_nt: TGTGCCTGGAGTGTACGGTATAGCGGGAGGACCCCAGATACGCAGTATTTT; cdr3_aa: CAWSVRYSGRTPDTQYF
v_call: TRBV5-1; j_call: TRBJ2-1; clone_size: once; d_call: -; cdr3_nt: TGCGCCAGCAGCGTCGACAGGGAGCAGTTCTTC; cdr3_aa: CASSVDREQFF
v_call: TRBV3-1/TRBV3-2; j_call: TRBJ1-2; clone_size: -; d_call: -; cdr3_nt: TGTGCCAGCAGATTCAGTATAGGGGGAAACTATGGCTACACCTTC; cdr3_aa: CASRFSIGGNYGYTF
v_call: TRBV5-4; j_call: TRBJ2-2; clone_size: -; d_call: -; cdr3_nt: TGTGCCAGCAGCCCCCCCCAGGGTTCTGCCGGGGAGCTGTTTTTT; cdr3_aa: CASSPPQGSAGELFF
v_call: TRBV25-1; j_call: TRBJ2-5; clone_size: -; d_call: -; cdr3_nt: TGTGCCAGCAGTGAATATCAAGAGACCCAGTACTTC; cdr3_aa: CASSEYQETQYF
v_call: TRBV21-1; j_call: TRBJ2-1; clone_size: -; d_call: -; cdr3_nt: TGTGCCAGCAGCCGGAATGAGCAGTTCTTC; cdr3_aa: CASSRNEQFF
v_call: TRBV19; j_call: TRBJ2-3; clone_size: once; d_call: -; cdr3_nt: TGTGCCAGTAGTACGCAGGGCACAGATACGCAGTATTTT; cdr3_aa: CASSTQGTDTQYF
v_call: TRBV28; j_call: TRBJ1-5; clone_size: -; d_call: -; cdr3_nt: TGTGCCACCAGCCACTTCGGAGAAATCCTCAATCAGCCCCAGCATTTT; cdr3_aa: CATSHFGEILNQPQHF
v_call: TRBV29-1; j_call: TRBJ1-1; clone_size: -; d_call: -; cdr3_nt: TGCAGCGCCACCCGGGGCGGGAGGGGATTTAAAATGAACACTGAAGCTTTCTTT; cdr3_aa: CSATRGGRGFKMNTEAFF